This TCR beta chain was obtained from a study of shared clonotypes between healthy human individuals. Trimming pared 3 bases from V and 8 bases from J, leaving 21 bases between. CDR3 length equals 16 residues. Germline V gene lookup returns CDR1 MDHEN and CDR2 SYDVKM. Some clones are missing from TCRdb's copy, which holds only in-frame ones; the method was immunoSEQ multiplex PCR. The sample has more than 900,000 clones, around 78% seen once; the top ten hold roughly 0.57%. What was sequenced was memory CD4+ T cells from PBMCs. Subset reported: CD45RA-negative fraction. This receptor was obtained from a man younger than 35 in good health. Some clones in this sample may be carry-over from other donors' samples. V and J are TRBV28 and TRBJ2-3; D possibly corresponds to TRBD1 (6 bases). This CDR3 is CASSFQYGNRVRTQYF. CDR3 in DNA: TGTGCCAGCAGTTTCCAATACGGGAACAGGGTTCGTACGCAGTATTTT.